These 27 T cell receptor beta chains were sequenced from one sample in a study of OX40 agonist ivuxolimab in advanced cancers. Only in-frame clones appear in the TCRdb table, and some are missing; sequencing was by immunoSEQ multiplex PCR. The sample has 76,000 or so clones, approximately 93% seen once. The input for sequencing was CD4+ or CD8+ T cells sorted from blood, taken in a trial of the OX40 agonist ivuxolimab. The receptors stem from an adult with an advanced solid tumor such as melanoma, head and neck, liver or kidney cancer.

CDR3 sequence (DNA): TGTGCCTGGAGTGTATTGGGTCTATTTGGAGAGACCCAGTACTTC. Protein: CAWSVLGLFGETQYF. The V and J genes are TRBV30 and TRBJ2-5; the D is unclear. V shed 0 bases and J shed 4 bases, with 15 bases lying between them. Germline CDR1 and CDR2: GTSNPN and SVGIG (reference sequence). CDR3 size: 15 residues.

The V gene is TRBV5-4, the J gene TRBJ2-5, with 8 bases lining up with TRBD2. After removal of 1 base from V and 2 bases from J, the junction contained 4 bases not matched to a gene. Germline lookup yields CDR1 SGHNT and CDR2 YYREEE (reference sequence). The CDR3 consists of 15 residues. CDR3 residues: CASSLSGREQETQYF. The CDR3 DNA reads as TGTGCCAGCAGCTTGTCCGGGAGGGAACAAGAGACCCAGTACTTC.

This chain joins TRBV7-9 and TRBJ2-1; D ambiguous. Trimming took 5 bases from V and 5 from J, leaving 7 bases between them. The CDR3 spans 12 residues. Germline V CDR1 and CDR2: SEHNR, FQNEAQ (reference sequence). The CDR3 protein is CASSPNDNEQFF. In DNA form, the CDR3 reads TGTGCCAGCAGCCCGAACGACAATGAGCAGTTCTTC.

The chain employs TRBV7-9 and TRBJ2-7; the match to TRBD1 covers 9 bases. The CDR3 loop spans 15 amino acids. V lost 5 bases to trimming and J lost 1 base; unmatched junction nucleotides: 6. CDR1 is SEHNR and CDR2 is FQNEAQ in the germline V gene (reference sequence). The CDR3 coding sequence is TGTGCCAGCAGCCCCCACAGGGGGCCATCCTACGAGCAGTACTTC. This codes for CASSPHRGPSYEQYF.

J is TRBJ2-7 and V is TRBV4-1, with TRBD2 matching over 7 bases. Germline trimming cut 0 bases from V and 2 bases from J; bases unmatched to any gene: 10. The germline V gene has CDR1 MGHRA and CDR2 YSYEKL. The CDR3 spans 17 residues. The CDR3 sequence is CASSQEEVGTIPYEQYF. CDR3 DNA sequence: TGCGCCAGCAGCCAAGAGGAGGTTGGGACTATACCCTACGAGCAGTACTTC.

The chain combines TRBV9 with TRBJ2-5; perhaps D is TRBD1 or TRBD2 (5 bases each). V lost 4 bases and J 8 bases, leaving 18 bases between the germline ends. CDR1 and CDR2 (germline): SGDLS, YYNGEE. The CDR3 length is 14 residues. The CDR3 spells CASSNRDLFDTQYF. The CDR3, as DNA: TGTGCCAGCAGCAACCGGGACCTTTTTGATACCCAGTACTTC.

The chain recombines TRBV19 with TRBJ1-1, with D possibly matching TRBD1 (6 bases). In germline, CDR1 is LNHDA, CDR2 SQIVND (reference sequence). The CDR3 is 15 residues long. V lost 5 bases to trimming and J lost 3 bases, with 16 bases between them. The CDR3: CASSPPTGRDTEAFF. The CDR3 DNA follows: TGTGCCAGTAGTCCCCCGACAGGTAGAGACACTGAAGCTTTCTTT.

The CDR3: CASSLDPGNRLERGEQFF. CDR3 bases: TGTGCCAGCAGCTTAGACCCCGGGAATAGACTAGAAAGGGGTGAGCAGTTCTTC. The chain combines TRBV11-2 with TRBJ2-1; the D gene is possibly TRBD2 (6 bases). The CDR3 loop spans 18 amino acids. V was cut by 0 bases and J by 9 bases, with 24 bases left in between. Germline V gene data show CDR1 as SGHAT and CDR2 as FQNNGV.

The chain carries TRBV11-3 and TRBJ2-7; D is perhaps TRBD1 or TRBD2 (6 bases each). The CDR3 consists of 14 residues. CDR1 and CDR2 from the germline V gene are SGHNT and YENEEA. V was shortened by 6 bases and J by 2 bases, with 14 bases between the two germline ends. The CDR3 DNA reads TGTGCCAGCAGTTGGGGGGCAGGGCCCTACGAGCAGTACTTC. Protein product: CASSWGAGPYEQYF.

The rearrangement uses TRBV27 and TRBJ2-3; no firm D call. CDR1 and CDR2 (germline): MNHEY, SMNVEV (reference sequence). The CDR3 is 13 residues long. V was cut by 0 bases and J by 3 bases, with 4 bases left in between. DNA of the CDR3: TGTGCCAGCAGTTTATCGATGACAGATACGCAGTATTTT. Protein: CASSLSMTDTQYF.

The table lists this clone with a count of one. The gene calls are TRBV6-6 and TRBJ1-2; no definite D call. CDR1 is MNHNY and CDR2 is SVGAGI in the germline V gene (reference sequence). Trimming took 0 bases from V and 6 from J, leaving 17 bases between them. The CDR3 length is 16 residues. CDR3 sequence reads: CASSYSSIVGVDGYTF. The CDR3 DNA reads TGTGCCAGCAGTTACTCGAGTATAGTTGGGGTGGATGGCTACACCTTC.

The chain has TRBV19 and TRBJ2-5, with D perhaps matching TRBD2 (5 bases). This CDR3 spans 12 amino acids. Trimming took off 9 bases at V and 5 bases at J, with 13 bases between the two ends. Germline CDR1 and CDR2: LNHDA and SQIVND (reference sequence). DNA for the CDR3: TGTGCCAGCGAGGACTTTGCGGAGACCCAGTACTTC. Translation gives CASEDFAETQYF.

The chain recombines TRBV7-9 with TRBJ1-1; no clear D gene. The CDR3 length is 11 residues. With 8 bases removed from V and 8 bases from J, the gap between germline ends came to 12 bases. Germline V lookup: CDR1 SEHNR, CDR2 FQNEAQ (reference sequence). The CDR3: CASWVGKEAFF. The CDR3 bases are TGTGCCAGCTGGGTCGGCAAGGAAGCTTTCTTT.

The J gene is TRBJ2-1, the V gene TRBV25-1, with TRBD1 matching over 8 bases. The V gene's germline CDR1 is MGHDK and CDR2 SYGVNS. The CDR3 sequence is 18 residues long. Germline trimming cut 7 bases from V and 1 base from J; bases unmatched to any gene: 15. CDR3 sequence reads: CASTSQGGERASYNEQFF. The CDR3 nucleotides are TGTGCCAGCACCTCACAGGGGGGAGAACGGGCATCCTACAATGAGCAGTTCTTC. The full variable domain, in which reference TRBV25-1 and TRBJ2-1 provide the parts outside the CDR3, is EADIYQTPRYLVIGTGKKITLECSQTMGHDKMYWYQQDPGMELHLIHYSYGVNSTEKGDLSSESTVSRIRTEHFPLTLESARPSHTSQYLCASTSQGGERASYNEQFFGPGTRLTVL.

CDR3 coding DNA: TGTGCCAGCAGCAAAGAAGGGACAGGGTACGAGCAGTACTTC. Protein sequence: CASSKEGTGYEQYF. The chain links TRBV21-1 to TRBJ2-7; the DNA was not used to check the table's D call, TRBD1. TRBV21-1 is labeled a pseudogene. The CDR3 is 14 amino acids.

The chain has TRBV27 and TRBJ1-3, with D possibly being TRBD1 (6 bases). The V end was cut by 5 bases, the J end by 7 bases, with 12 bases between. Germline V gene lookup returns CDR1 MNHEY and CDR2 SMNVEV (reference sequence). This CDR3 spans 13 amino acids. The CDR3 region is CASSAKGGNTIYF. In DNA form, the CDR3 reads TGTGCCAGCAGTGCAAAGGGGGGGAACACCATATATTTT.

The genes are TRBV27 and TRBJ2-5; 14 bases agree with TRBD2. The CDR3 extends over 17 amino acids. Germline V CDR1 and CDR2: MNHEY, SMNVEV (reference sequence). J gave up 7 bases and V 5 bases, and 12 bases lay outside the gene matches. In nucleotides, the CDR3 is TGTGCCAGCAGTACCGGACTAGCGGGAGGCCCCAAGGTGACCCAGTACTTC. It is translated as CASSTGLAGGPKVTQYF.

The chain uses TRBV7-6 and TRBJ2-1; D not resolved. CDR3 size: 15 residues. Germline CDR1 and CDR2: SGHVS and FNYEAQ. Trimming shortened V by 2 bases and J by 1 base, and 9 bases separated the two germline ends. CDR3 DNA: TGTGCCAGCAGCTTATGGATTGCGTCCTACAATGAGCAGTTCTTC. Translated: CASSLWIASYNEQFF.

The CDR3 DNA is TGCGCCAGCAGAGGAGTCGGACGCATAAGCACAGATACGCAGTATTTT. This encodes CASRGVGRISTDTQYF. This chain uses TRBV10-2 with TRBJ2-3; D is ambiguous. The V gene lost 6 bases and the J gene lost 0 bases, with 16 bases spanning the gap. CDR3 length: 16 residues. CDR1 and CDR2 (germline): WSHSY, SAAADI.

This chain uses TRBV29-1 with TRBJ2-7, with TRBD2 as a possible D gene (6 bases). V lost 4 bases, J lost 3 bases, and 16 bases lay in between. Germline-derived CDR1 and CDR2 are SQVTM and ANQGSEA. The CDR3 is made up of 14 amino acids. The CDR3 spells CSVGSAGSHYEQYF. The CDR3, as DNA: TGCAGCGTTGGGTCCGCGGGGAGTCACTACGAGCAGTACTTC.

This chain uses TRBV13 with TRBJ2-1; the D call may be TRBD1 or TRBD2 (5 bases each). With 5 bases removed from V and 10 bases from J, the gap between germline ends came to 9 bases. CDR1 is PRHDT and CDR2 is FYEKMQ in the germline V gene (reference sequence). This CDR3 spans 11 amino acids. CDR3 nucleotides: TGTGCCAGCAGCCTGGGGGAAGAGCAGTTCTTC. It yields the protein CASSLGEEQFF.

V and J are TRBV4-1 and TRBJ2-5; D may be TRBD1 (5 bases). Deletions cut 0 bases from V and 5 bases from J, with 10 bases between. This CDR3 has 14 amino acids. The germline CDR1 and CDR2 sequences are MGHRA and YSYEKL. CDR3 sequence: CASSQDQGDETQYF. DNA of the CDR3: TGCGCCAGCAGCCAAGACCAAGGGGATGAGACCCAGTACTTC.

The genes are TRBV11-3 and TRBJ1-1; D call uncertain. This CDR3 contains 12 residues. Germline lookup yields CDR1 SGHNT and CDR2 YENEEA. The V end lost 0 bases, the J end lost 9 bases, and 8 bases lay between the germline ends. CDR3 coding DNA: TGTGCCAGCAGCTTAGACCGGGGTCAAGCTTTCTTT. Residues: CASSLDRGQAFF.

The rearrangement uses TRBV27 and TRBJ2-2; no firm D call. Germline V lookup: CDR1 MNHEY, CDR2 SMNVEV (reference sequence). Deletions cut 1 base from V and 7 bases from J, with 4 bases between. The CDR3 consists of 12 residues. Here the CDR3 reads CASSLFGGELFF. In nucleotides, the CDR3 is TGTGCCAGCAGTTTATTTGGCGGGGAGCTGTTTTTT.

V is TRBV5-4 and J is TRBJ2-7; D is possibly TRBD2 (5 bases). The germline V gene has CDR1 SGHNT and CDR2 YYREEE (reference sequence). V was clipped by 2 bases and J by 3 bases, with 6 bases between them. The CDR3 extends over 12 amino acids. This CDR3 reads CASSFGGYEQYF. The CDR3 coding sequence is TGTGCCAGCAGCTTCGGAGGCTACGAGCAGTACTTC.

The V gene is TRBV5-5, the J gene TRBJ1-5; TRBD1 agrees at 8 bases. CDR1 and CDR2 (germline): SGHKS, YYEKEE (reference sequence). The CDR3 runs 14 residues. The V segment lost 5 bases and the J segment 4 bases; nucleotides outside the gene matches: 5. CDR3 nucleotide sequence: TGTGCCAGCAGTCCAGACAGGGGTAATCAGCCCCAGCATTTT. Translated: CASSPDRGNQPQHF.

The chain is built from TRBV9 and TRBJ2-5; D gene unclear. Trimming pared 0 bases from V and 1 base from J, leaving 10 bases between. The CDR3 is 15 amino acids. CDR1 is SGDLS and CDR2 is YYNGEE in the germline V gene. The CDR3 loop reads CASSVDGSIQETQYF. In DNA form, the CDR3 reads TGTGCCAGCAGCGTAGATGGCTCTATCCAAGAGACCCAGTACTTC.